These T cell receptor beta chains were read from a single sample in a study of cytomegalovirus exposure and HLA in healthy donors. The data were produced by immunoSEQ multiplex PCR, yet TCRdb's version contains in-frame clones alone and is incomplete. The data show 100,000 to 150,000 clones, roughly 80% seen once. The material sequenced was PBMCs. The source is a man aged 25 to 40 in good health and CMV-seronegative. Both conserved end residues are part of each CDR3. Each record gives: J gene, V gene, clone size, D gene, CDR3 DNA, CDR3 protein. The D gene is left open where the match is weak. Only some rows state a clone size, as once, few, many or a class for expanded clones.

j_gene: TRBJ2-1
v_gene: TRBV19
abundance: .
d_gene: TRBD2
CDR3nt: TGTGCCAGTAACTCTGGAAGGGAGGGAAATGAGCAGTTCTTC
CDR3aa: CASNSGREGNEQFF

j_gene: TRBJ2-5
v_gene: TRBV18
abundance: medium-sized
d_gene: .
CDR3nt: TGTGCCAGCTCACTAAACCAAGAGACCCAGTACTTC
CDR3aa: CASSLNQETQYF

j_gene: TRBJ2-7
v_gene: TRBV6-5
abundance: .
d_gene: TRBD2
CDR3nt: TGTGCCAGCGGGGCCCGGGGACTAGGAACCTACGAGCAGTACTTC
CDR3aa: CASGARGLGTYEQYF

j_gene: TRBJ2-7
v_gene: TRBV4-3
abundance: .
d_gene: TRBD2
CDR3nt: TGCGCCAGCAGCCAAGACGTAGCGGGAGGGTGGTACGAGCAGTACTTC
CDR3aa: CASSQDVAGGWYEQYF

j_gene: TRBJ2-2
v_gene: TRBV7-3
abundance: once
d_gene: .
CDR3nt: TGTGCCAGCAGCTTAAATCGGGGGAGTGGGGAGCTGTTTTTT
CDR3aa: CASSLNRGSGELFF

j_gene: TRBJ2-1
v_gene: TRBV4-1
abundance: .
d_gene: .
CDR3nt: TGCGCCAGCAGCCAAGATGGACATAGCTCCTACAATGAGCAGTTCTTC
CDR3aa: CASSQDGHSSYNEQFF

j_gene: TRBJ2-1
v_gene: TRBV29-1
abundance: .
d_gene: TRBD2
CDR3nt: TGCAGCGCCCGAGGGGGACTAGCGGGTAAGCAGTTCTTC
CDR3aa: CSARGGLAGKQFF

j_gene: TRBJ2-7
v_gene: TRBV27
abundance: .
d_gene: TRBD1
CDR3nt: TGTGCCACGAGTTCCAGGGGGCGCAATATTTGGTACGAGCAGTACTTC
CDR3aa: CATSSRGRNIWYEQYF

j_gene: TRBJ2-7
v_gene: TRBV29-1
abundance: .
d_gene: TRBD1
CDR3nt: TGCAGCGTTGCGGGCAGGGGGAGCTCCTACGAGCAGTACTTC
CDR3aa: CSVAGRGSSYEQYF

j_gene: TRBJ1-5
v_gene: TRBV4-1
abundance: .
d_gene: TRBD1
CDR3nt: TGCGCCAGCTCTACGACAGGGGAAAAGCCCCAGAATTTT
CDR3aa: CASSTTGEKPQNF

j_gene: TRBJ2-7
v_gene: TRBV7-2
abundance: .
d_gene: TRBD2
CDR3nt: TGTGCCAGCAGCTTAGGGCCTGGGCGCGGGAGGATCACCTACGAGCAGTACTTC
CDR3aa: CASSLGPGRGRITYEQYF

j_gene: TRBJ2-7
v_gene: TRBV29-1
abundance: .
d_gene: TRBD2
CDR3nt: TGCAGCGTTGAAGGAGCGGGAGTGGGCCACGAGCAGTACTTC
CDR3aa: CSVEGAGVGHEQYF

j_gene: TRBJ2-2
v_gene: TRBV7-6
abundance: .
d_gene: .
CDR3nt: TGTGCCAGCAGCGGAGGGACCTACACCGGGGAGCTGTTTTTT
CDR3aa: CASSGGTYTGELFF

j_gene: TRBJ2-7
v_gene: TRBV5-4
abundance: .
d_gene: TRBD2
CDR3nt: TGTGCCAGCAGCTGGGGGACTAGCGGGAGCTACGAGCAGTACTTC
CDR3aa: CASSWGTSGSYEQYF

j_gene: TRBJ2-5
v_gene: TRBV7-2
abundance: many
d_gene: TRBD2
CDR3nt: TGTGCCAGCAGCTTTAGCGGGAGAGAGACCCAGTACTTC
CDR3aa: CASSFSGRETQYF

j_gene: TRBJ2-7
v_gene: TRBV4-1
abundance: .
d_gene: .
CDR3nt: TGCGCCAGCAGCCAAGTCGTGCGGGGAGTGCTAGCACCCCGCTACGAGCAGTACTTC
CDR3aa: CASSQVVRGVLAPRYEQYF

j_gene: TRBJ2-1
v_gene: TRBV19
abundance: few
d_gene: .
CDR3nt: TGTGCCAGTAGTTATTACCGGGGCTCCTACAATGAGCAGTTCTTC
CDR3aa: CASSYYRGSYNEQFF

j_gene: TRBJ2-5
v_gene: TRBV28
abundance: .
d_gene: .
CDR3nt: TGTGCCAGCAAATCCGGACAGAACCAAGAGACCCAGTACTTC
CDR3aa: CASKSGQNQETQYF

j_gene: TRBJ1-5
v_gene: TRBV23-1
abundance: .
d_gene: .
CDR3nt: TGCGCCAGCAAGGAGGTGGGGAGGACGTCGGGCAATCAGCCCCAGCATTTT
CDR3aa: CASKEVGRTSGNQPQHF

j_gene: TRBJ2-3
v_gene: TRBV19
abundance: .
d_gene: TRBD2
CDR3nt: TGTGCCAGTAGTACCCGGACTAGCGGGTTCCCCGAGGGTACGCAGTATTTT
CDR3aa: CASSTRTSGFPEGTQYF

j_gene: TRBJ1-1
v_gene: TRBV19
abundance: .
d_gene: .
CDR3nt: TGTGCCAGTAGTGTACCCTACTATCAGAACACTGAAGCTTTCTTT
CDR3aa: CASSVPYYQNTEAFF

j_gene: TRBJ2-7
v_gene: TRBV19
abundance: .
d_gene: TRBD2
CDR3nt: TGTGCCAGTAGTATGACCGGGACTAGTTCCTACGAGCAGTACTTC
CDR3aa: CASSMTGTSSYEQYF

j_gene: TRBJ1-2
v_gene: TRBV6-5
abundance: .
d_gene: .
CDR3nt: TGTGCCAGCAGTTACGGGGGGTATGGCTACACCTTC
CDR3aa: CASSYGGYGYTF

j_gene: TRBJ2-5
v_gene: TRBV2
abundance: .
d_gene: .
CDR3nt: TGTGCCAGCAAAACGGACAGCTCGGTCGCCCAGTACTTC
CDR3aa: CASKTDSSVAQYF

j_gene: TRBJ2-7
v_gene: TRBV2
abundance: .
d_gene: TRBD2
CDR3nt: TGTGCCGCGGGAGGGTACGAGCAGTACTTC
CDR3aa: CAAGGYEQYF

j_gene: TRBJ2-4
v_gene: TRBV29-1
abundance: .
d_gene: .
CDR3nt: TGCAGCGTTGAAGTTGGGCGGGATAGAGCCAAAAACATTCAGTACTTC
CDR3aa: CSVEVGRDRAKNIQYF

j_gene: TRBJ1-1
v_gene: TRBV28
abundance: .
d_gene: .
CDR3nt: TGTGCCAGCAGCGACAGGATCAGAGAATGTGAAGCTTTCTTT
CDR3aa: CASSDRIRECEAFF

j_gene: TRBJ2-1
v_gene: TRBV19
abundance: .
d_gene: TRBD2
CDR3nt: TGTGCCAGTAGTACGACTAGCGGGAGGGCCTTCAATGAGCAGTTCTTC
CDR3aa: CASSTTSGRAFNEQFF

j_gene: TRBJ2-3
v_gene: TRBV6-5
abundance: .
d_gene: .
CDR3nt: TGTGCCAGCAGTCCGGGGGTCCTCGGAACAGATACGCAGTATTTT
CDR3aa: CASSPGVLGTDTQYF

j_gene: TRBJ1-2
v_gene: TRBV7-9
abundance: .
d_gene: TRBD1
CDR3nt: TGTGCCAGCAGCTCCGGGACAGGGGAGAAGTTTGATGGCTACACCTTC
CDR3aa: CASSSGTGEKFDGYTF

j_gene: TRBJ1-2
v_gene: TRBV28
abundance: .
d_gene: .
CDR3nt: TGTGCCAGCAGTTTGGGCGGGAGCTATGGCTACACCTTC
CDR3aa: CASSLGGSYGYTF

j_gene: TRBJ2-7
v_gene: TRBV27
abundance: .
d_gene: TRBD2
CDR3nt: TGTGCCACGAGACTAGCACGGGGCTACGAGCAGTACTTC
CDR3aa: CATRLARGYEQYF

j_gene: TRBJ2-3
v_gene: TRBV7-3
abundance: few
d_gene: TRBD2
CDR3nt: TGTGCCAGCAGCTTAATAGCGGGAGGCACAGATACGCAGTATTTT
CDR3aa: CASSLIAGGTDTQYF

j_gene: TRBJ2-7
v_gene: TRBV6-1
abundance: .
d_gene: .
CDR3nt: TGTGCCAGCAGGACGGCCCCAGACAGATACTACGAGCAGTACTTC
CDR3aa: CASRTAPDRYYEQYF

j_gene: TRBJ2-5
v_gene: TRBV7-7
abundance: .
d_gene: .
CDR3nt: TGTGCCAGCAGCTTAGGTCGGGGGGAGACCCAGTACTTC
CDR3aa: CASSLGRGETQYF

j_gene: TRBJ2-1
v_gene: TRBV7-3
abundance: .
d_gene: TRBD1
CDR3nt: TGTGCCAGCAGCTTAAGCACAGGGGACGGATACAATGAGCAGTTCTTC
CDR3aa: CASSLSTGDGYNEQFF

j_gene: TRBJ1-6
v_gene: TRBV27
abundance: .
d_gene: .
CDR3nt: TGTGCCAGCAGTGAAACACAATATAATTCACCCCTCCACTTT
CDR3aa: CASSETQYNSPLHF

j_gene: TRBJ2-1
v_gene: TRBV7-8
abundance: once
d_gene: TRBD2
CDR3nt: TGTGCCAGCGGCCCACTAGCGGGTATCAACAATGAGCAGTTCTTC
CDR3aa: CASGPLAGINNEQFF

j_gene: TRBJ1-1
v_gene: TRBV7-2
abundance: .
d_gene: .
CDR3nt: TGTGCCAGCAGCTTATACGGGGGTCAGGTCGCCACTGAAGCTTTCTTT
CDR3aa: CASSLYGGQVATEAFF